These 27 T cell receptor beta chains originate from one sample sequenced in a study of blood T cell repertoires in COVID-19 (TCRdb year 2020). Library construction relied on the immunoSEQ multiplex PCR assay. Sourced from immuneACCESS, this table was stored by TCRdb with only in-frame sequences that have V and J called. A share of the clones is absent; for the studies checked, an unresolved V gene accounts for under half, and the remainder has no known explanation. This sample holds under 130,000 clones; roughly 80% were observed only once. Jointly, the top ten make up 15% to 20% of the sample. The specimen sequenced was peripheral blood. Receptors were obtained from a woman in her sixties or seventies with acute or convalescent COVID-19.

The V call is TRBV28, the J call TRBJ1-2; D possibly corresponds to TRBD1 (6 bases). Trimming removed 7 bases from V and 2 bases from J, with 14 bases in between. The length of the CDR3 is 14 residues. Germline values: CDR1 MDHEN, CDR2 SYDVKM. The CDR3 is CASNLGQKNYGYTF. CDR3 in DNA: TGTGCCAGCAATCTAGGACAGAAGAACTATGGCTACACCTTC.

The chain joins TRBV20-1 to TRBJ2-7, with D hard to call. V lost 3 bases, J lost 4 bases, and 16 bases lay in between. Germline values: CDR1 DFQATT, CDR2 SNEGSKA (reference sequence). The CDR3 extends over 14 amino acids. DNA for the CDR3: TGCAGTGCTAGTTCGCGAATACCCCCTTACGAGCAGTACTTC. Protein: CSASSRIPPYEQYF.

The chain employs TRBV3-1 (or the pseudogene TRBV3-2) and TRBJ2-1, with 13 bases that match TRBD2. The CDR3 is made up of 15 amino acids. The trim removed 1 base at V and 15 bases at J, leaving 9 bases unmatched. The germline V gene encodes CDR1 LGHDT and CDR2 YNNKEL (reference sequence). The CDR3 coding sequence is TGTGCCAGCAGCCAAGGGGGGACTAGCGGGGCAAAAACGTTCTTC. This encodes CASSQGGTSGAKTFF.

V and J are TRBV7-9 and TRBJ2-3; 10 nucleotides agree with TRBD1. Unmatched junction bases numbered 3, after V lost 6 bases and J lost 3 bases. This CDR3 region has 14 residues. Germline-derived CDR1 and CDR2 are SEHNR and FQNEAQ (reference sequence). CDR3 sequence: CASRRTGGTDTQYF. The CDR3 DNA reads as TGTGCCAGCAGGCGGACAGGGGGTACAGATACGCAGTATTTT.

The V and J genes are TRBV7-2 and TRBJ2-5; 12 bases match TRBD2. V lost 2 bases and J lost 4; bases outside the gene matches: 8. This CDR3 comprises 17 residues. Germline assignment: CDR1 SGHTA and CDR2 FQGNSA. CDR3 nucleotides: TGTGCCAGCAGCTTAAGGGCCCAGACTAGCGGGAGAGAGACCCAGTACTTC. This gives the protein CASSLRAQTSGRETQYF. The full variable domain, completed using reference TRBV7-2 and TRBJ2-5, is GAGVSQSPSNKVTEKGKDVELRCDPISGHTALYWYRQSLGQGLEFLIYFQGNSAPDKSGLPSDRFSAERTGGSVSTLTIQRTQQEDSAVYLCASSLRAQTSGRETQYFGPGTRLLVL.

As concerns this clone: A read error may account for a junction end that differs from germline. The chain combines TRBV4-1 with TRBJ2-3; TRBD2 matches at 8 bases. This CDR3 has 14 residues. Germline V gene lookup returns CDR1 MGHRA and CDR2 YSYEKL. Here the CDR3 reads CASSTRTSTDTQYF. As DNA, the CDR3 is TGCGCCAGCAGCACACGGACTAGCACTGATACGCAGTATTTT.

The chain employs TRBV6-5 and TRBJ2-3; 12 positions agree with TRBD2. With V trimmed by 2 bases and J by 7 bases, 4 bases remained unmatched. Germline V gene sequence: CDR1 MNHEY, CDR2 SVGAGI. The CDR3 sequence is 15 residues long. This CDR3 reads CASSYRTSGENTQYF. CDR3 DNA sequence: TGTGCCAGCAGTTACCGGACTAGCGGGGAGAATACGCAGTATTTT.

The chain joins TRBV5-1 to TRBJ2-7; TRBD2 matches 10 bases. Germline V gene lookup returns CDR1 SGHRS and CDR2 YFSETQ. With 2 bases clipped from V and 3 bases from J, the junction kept 2 bases outside the gene matches. This CDR3 is built from 14 residues. The CDR3 reads CASSLTSGNYEQYF. CDR3 DNA: TGCGCCAGCAGCTTAACTAGCGGGAACTACGAGCAGTACTTC.

This clone was recorded a few times. The rearrangement joins TRBV19 to TRBJ1-5; D not certain. Germline V gene lookup returns CDR1 LNHDA and CDR2 SQIVND (reference sequence). Trimming shortened V by 4 bases and J by 5 bases, and 6 bases separated the two germline ends. This CDR3 region has 12 residues. This CDR3 reads CASSRLDQPQHF. The CDR3 bases are TGTGCCAGTAGTAGGCTGGATCAGCCCCAGCATTTT.

The chain links TRBV20-1 to TRBJ2-2; TRBD2 matches at 8 bases. J was trimmed by 3 bases and V by 3 bases; bases with no gene match: 6. CDR1 and CDR2 (germline): DFQATT, SNEGSKA (reference sequence). This CDR3 has 15 residues. CDR3 region: CSASSGGGHTGELFF. The DNA for the CDR3 is TGCAGTGCTAGTTCCGGGGGGGGCCACACCGGGGAGCTGTTTTTT.

CDR3 protein: CASSSPGQGETQYF. DNA for the CDR3: TGTGCCAGCAGCTCCCCGGGACAGGGAGAGACCCAGTACTTC. The rearrangement links TRBV13 to TRBJ2-5, with 9 positions matching TRBD1. Germline V gene sequence: CDR1 PRHDT, CDR2 FYEKMQ (reference sequence). The CDR3 totals 14 residues. Trimming removed 4 bases from V and 4 bases from J; junction bases left unmatched: 4.

J is TRBJ1-4 and V is TRBV7-9, with 12 bases that match TRBD1. The V segment lost 1 base and the J segment 8 bases; nucleotides outside the gene matches: 8. This CDR3 has 17 amino acids. Germline CDR1 reads SEHNR; CDR2 reads FQNEAQ (reference sequence). CDR3 DNA: TGTGCCAGCAGCTTAGGGGCCGGGACAGGGGGCATAGAAAAACTGTTTTTT. This translates into CASSLGAGTGGIEKLFF. Based on the CDR3 plus reference TRBV7-9 and TRBJ1-4, the full variable domain is DTGVSQNPRHKITKRGQNVTFRCDPISEHNRLYWYRQTLGQGPEFLTYFQNEAQLEKSRLLSDRFSAERPKGSFSTLEIQRTEQGDSAMYLCASSLGAGTGGIEKLFFGSGTQLSVL.

Here the CDR3 DNA reads TGTGCCAGCAGTGAAGCGTTCGGGGGTATTGGAAACACCATATATTTT. The encoded protein is CASSEAFGGIGNTIYF. The chain joins TRBV6-1 to TRBJ1-3; the D gene is possibly TRBD1 (5 bases). The CDR3 contains 16 residues. The germline V and J ends were trimmed by 0 bases and 3 bases, with 12 bases remaining between them. Looked up from germline, CDR1 is MNHNS and CDR2 is SASEGT.

The J gene is TRBJ2-3, the V gene TRBV20-1, with 15 bases that match TRBD2. J gave up 5 bases and V 3 bases, and 6 bases lay outside the gene matches. The CDR3 is 16 amino acids. Germline V gene sequence: CDR1 DFQATT, CDR2 SNEGSKA (reference sequence). CDR3 loop: CSASRTSGGAVDTQYF. The CDR3 DNA reads as TGCAGTGCTAGTCGGACTAGCGGGGGGGCGGTAGATACGCAGTATTTT.

Turning to this clone: In the same sample, other DNA sequences code for this CDR3. The chain has TRBV14 and TRBJ1-3; the D is unclear. The CDR3 extends over 13 amino acids. Looked up from germline, CDR1 is SGHDN and CDR2 is FVKESK. V was cut by 1 base and J by 7 bases, with 8 bases left in between. The CDR3 nucleotides read TGTGCCAGCAGCCAAGTGATCGGGAACACCATATATTTT. Its protein product is CASSQVIGNTIYF.

This clone was seen a handful of times. The chain uses TRBV19 and TRBJ1-2; the match to TRBD1 covers 8 bases. Unmatched junction bases numbered 12, after V lost 7 bases and J lost 5 bases. Germline V gene sequence: CDR1 LNHDA, CDR2 SQIVND (reference sequence). This CDR3 is 15 amino acids long. The CDR3 nucleotides read TGTGCCAGTAACCAAGGGGGCAGGGGGCGATATGGCTACACCTTC. It encodes CASNQGGRGRYGYTF.

CDR3 coding DNA: TGCGCCAGCAGCCCCGGGAGGCGTAACACTGAAGCTTTCTTT. Its translation is CASSPGRRNTEAFF. The rearrangement links TRBV5-1 to TRBJ1-1; D is ambiguous. The V end was cut by 4 bases, the J end by 2 bases, with 12 bases between. Germline assignment: CDR1 SGHRS and CDR2 YFSETQ. CDR3 length: 14 amino acids.

This chain uses TRBV30 with TRBJ1-1; no clear D gene. Per the germline V gene, CDR1 is GTSNPN and CDR2 is SVGIG (reference sequence). Trimming stripped 0 bases from V and 5 bases from J, with 13 bases between. The CDR3 spans 14 residues. Here the CDR3 DNA reads TGTGCCTGGAGTGTCGGGATGGGGAGGACTGAAGCTTTCTTT. Translation: CAWSVGMGRTEAFF.

This clone was detected only a few times. The V call is TRBV5-4, the J call TRBJ1-2; a weak D match, TRBD1 (5 bases). Germline V gives CDR1 SGHNT, CDR2 YYREEE (reference sequence). The CDR3 covers 15 residues. Trimming pared 4 bases from V and 8 bases from J, leaving 21 bases between. CDR3 sequence (DNA): TGTGCCAGCAGCCCGGGGACTGTACCCCAGATGGGCTACACCTTC. It is translated as CASSPGTVPQMGYTF.

CDR3 in amino acids: CASSLEVHMGGYTF. The DNA of the CDR3 is TGTGCCAGCAGCCTGGAAGTGCACATGGGCGGCTACACCTTC. The rearrangement joins TRBV5-5 to TRBJ1-2; the D is unclear. Trimming shortened V by 4 bases and J by 8 bases, and 18 bases separated the two germline ends. Germline V gene lookup returns CDR1 SGHKS and CDR2 YYEKEE (reference sequence). The CDR3 has 14 amino acids. The entire variable domain, with the rest obtained from reference TRBV5-5 and TRBJ1-2, is as follows: DAGVTQSPTHLIKTRGQQVTLRCSPISGHKSVSWYQQVLGQGPQFIFQYYEKEERGRGNFPDRFSARQFPNYSSELNVNALLLGDSALYLCASSLEVHMGGYTFGSGTRLTVV.

V usage is TRBV14 and J usage is TRBJ2-7; D is unclear. Trimming shortened V by 1 base and J by 3 bases, and 10 bases separated the two germline ends. Per germline, CDR1 SGHDN and CDR2 FVKESK. CDR3 length: 14 amino acids. CDR3 loop: CASSQGTGHYEQYF. CDR3 bases: TGTGCCAGCAGCCAAGGAACGGGTCACTACGAGCAGTACTTC.

The chain recombines TRBV30 with TRBJ2-5, with D perhaps TRBD2 (6 bases). V was trimmed by 4 bases and J by 6 bases, leaving 18 bases between them. The CDR3 loop spans 14 amino acids. The germline gives CDR1 GTSNPN, CDR2 SVGIG (reference sequence). The CDR3 loop reads CAWTLPSARKTQYF. CDR3 sequence (DNA): TGTGCCTGGACCCTCCCTAGCGCGAGAAAGACCCAGTACTTC.

This clone appeared many times. The chain recombines TRBV3-1 (or the pseudogene TRBV3-2) with TRBJ1-1, with D perhaps TRBD1 (6 bases). CDR1 LGHDT and CDR2 YNNKEL come from the germline V gene (reference sequence). This CDR3 region has 15 residues. Trimming left V 6 bases short and J 0 bases short, with 14 bases between. The CDR3 reads CASSTPGEMNTEAFF. CDR3 in DNA: TGTGCCAGCAGTACCCCAGGGGAGATGAACACTGAAGCTTTCTTT.

The chain couples TRBV6-5 to TRBJ1-2; D uncertain. Germline loops: CDR1 MNHEY, CDR2 SVGAGI. Trimming shortened V by 3 bases and J by 4 bases, and 12 bases separated the two germline ends. The CDR3 spans 14 residues. The CDR3 DNA reads as TGTGCCAGCAGTTATAAGGGTAGCGGCTATGGCTACACCTTC. Amino acid sequence: CASSYKGSGYGYTF.

This clone has a single count. This chain links TRBV6-5 with TRBJ2-7; D is unresolved. Trimming took off 0 bases at V and 4 bases at J, with 10 bases between the two ends. The CDR3 totals 14 residues. CDR1 is MNHEY and CDR2 is SVGAGI in the germline V gene. CDR3 residues: CASSYSIGEYEQYF. The CDR3 region has the DNA TGTGCCAGCAGTTACTCGATAGGAGAATACGAGCAGTACTTC.

The V gene is TRBV7-8, the J gene TRBJ2-7; possibly TRBD2 for D (6 bases). CDR3 size: 15 residues. Trimming took 6 bases from V and 7 from J, leaving 22 bases between them. Germline loops: CDR1 SGHVS, CDR2 FQNEAQ. This CDR3 reads CASSSTGTVLGEQYF. DNA for the CDR3: TGTGCCAGCAGTTCAACCGGGACTGTCCTCGGGGAGCAGTACTTC.

The V and J genes are TRBV3-1 (or the pseudogene TRBV3-2) and TRBJ1-2; D ambiguous. This CDR3 is built from 12 residues. Trimming cost V 2 bases and J 8 bases, with 9 bases left between them. CDR1 and CDR2 from the germline V gene are LGHDT and YNNKEL (reference sequence). The CDR3 DNA follows: TGTGCCAGCAGCCAAACGGAGGGAGGCTACACCTTC. Amino acids: CASSQTEGGYTF.